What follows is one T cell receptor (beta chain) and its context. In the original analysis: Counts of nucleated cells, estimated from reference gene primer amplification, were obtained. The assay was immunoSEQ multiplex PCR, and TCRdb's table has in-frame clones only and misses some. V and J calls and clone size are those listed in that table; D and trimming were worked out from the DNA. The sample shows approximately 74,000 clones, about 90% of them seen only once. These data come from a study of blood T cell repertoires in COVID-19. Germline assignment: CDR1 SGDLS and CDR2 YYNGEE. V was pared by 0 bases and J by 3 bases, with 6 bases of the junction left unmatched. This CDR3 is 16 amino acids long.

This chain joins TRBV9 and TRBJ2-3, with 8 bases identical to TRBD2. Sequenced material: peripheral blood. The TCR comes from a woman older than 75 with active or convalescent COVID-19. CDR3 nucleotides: TGTGCCAGCAGCGTAGATCGGGGGGGCCTGACAGATACGCAGTATTTT. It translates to CASSVDRGGLTDTQYF.